This TCR beta chain was profiled in a study of graft-versus-host responses after intestinal transplantation. Study-wide context: Tacrolimus and steroids were given for around 3 years to all recipients after anti-thymocyte globulin induction.

Trimming removed 8 bases at V and 5 bases at J, with 19 bases between. The CDR3 runs 14 residues. The germline V gene has CDR1 MNHNS and CDR2 SASEGT. Study findings and constraints: Among recipient marrow samples, GvH clones were found; some appeared first in ileum or blood.

Some clones are missing from TCRdb's copy, which holds only in-frame ones; the method was immunoSEQ multiplex PCR. The sample has about 90,000 clones, about 87% seen once. On this clone: The antigen remains undetermined.

The specimen was unstimulated CD4+ T cells sorted from spleen or lymph node cells, collected before transplant. The chain has TRBV6-1 and TRBJ2-7; tentatively, D is TRBD1 (6 bases). The source of this sequence is a human donor who was the organ donor for an intestinal transplant. The CDR3 reads CASGAGTSAHEQYF. CDR3 in DNA: TGTGCCAGCGGGGCCGGGACATCCGCCCACGAGCAGTACTTC.